The 30 T cell receptor beta chains below all came from one sample that was sequenced in a study of blood T cell repertoires in COVID-19. Clones were read by immunoSEQ multiplex PCR, and TCRdb kept only the in-frame ones, dropping some. The sample has some 160,000 clones, 84% seen once; the top ten hold roughly 2.5%. Sequenced material: peripheral blood. These receptor sequences come from a woman older than 75 with COVID-19, enrolled during active disease.

DNA for the CDR3: TGTGCCAGCAGTTTATTTTTCGATTTCGGGACAGGGGGCTCATCATATGGCTACACCTTC. Translated, it gives CASSLFFDFGTGGSSYGYTF. This chain uses TRBV27 with TRBJ1-2; 12 bases align to TRBD1. V was clipped by 1 base and J by 5 bases; unmatched bases: 17. This CDR3 is built from 20 residues. Germline CDR1 MNHEY, CDR2 SMNVEV (reference sequence).

The genes are TRBV2 and TRBJ1-1; D gene unclear. Germline V CDR1 and CDR2: SNHLY, FYNNEI. The CDR3 is 13 residues long. This CDR3 reads CATTGILGTEAFF. The CDR3 DNA follows: TGTGCTACTACGGGGATTCTCGGCACTGAAGCTTTCTTT. Full variable domain (remainder filled in from reference TRBV2 and TRBJ1-1): EPEVTQTPSHQVTQMGQEVILRCVPISNHLYFYWYRQILGQKVEFLVSFYNNEISEKSEIFDDQFSVERPDGSNFTLKIRSTKLEDSAMYFCATTGILGTEAFFGQGTRLTVV.

This clone was seen a few times. The gene calls are TRBV5-4 and TRBJ1-2; 11 positions match TRBD1. Germline trimming cut 3 bases from V and 7 bases from J; bases unmatched to any gene: 8. The germline CDR1 and CDR2 sequences are SGHNT and YYREEE (reference sequence). The CDR3 covers 15 residues. The CDR3 DNA reads TGTGCCAGCAGCTCATGGACAGGGGGCTCGGTTGGCTACACCTTC. Its protein is CASSSWTGGSVGYTF.

This chain links TRBV19 with TRBJ2-7, with D maybe TRBD1 (5 bases). V was cut by 5 bases and J by 6 bases, with 14 bases left in between. The CDR3 extends over 13 amino acids. The germline CDR1 and CDR2 sequences are LNHDA and SQIVND (reference sequence). The CDR3 coding sequence is TGTGCCAGTAGTCCGGACACCCTGGGCGAGCAGTACTTC. This sequence encodes CASSPDTLGEQYF.

The chain links TRBV30 to TRBJ2-7; tentative D call: TRBD2 (5 bases). The germline V and J ends were trimmed by 0 bases and 7 bases, with 13 bases remaining between them. This CDR3 contains 13 residues. Per the germline V gene, CDR1 is GTSNPN and CDR2 is SVGIG (reference sequence). CDR3 DNA: TGTGCCTGGAGTGTAGGACCCCCGGGGGAGCAGTACTTC. Protein: CAWSVGPPGEQYF.

This chain links TRBV7-2 with TRBJ2-2, with 10 bases aligning to TRBD2. Germline trimming cut 5 bases from V and 2 bases from J; bases unmatched to any gene: 2. The length of the CDR3 is 15 residues. From germline, CDR1 is SGHTA and CDR2 FQGNSA. The CDR3 is CASSRTSGNTGELFF. CDR3 sequence (DNA): TGTGCCAGCAGCCGGACTAGCGGAAACACCGGGGAGCTGTTTTTT. The whole variable domain, filled in from reference TRBV7-2 and TRBJ2-2, reads GAGVSQSPSNKVTEKGKDVELRCDPISGHTALYWYRQSLGQGLEFLIYFQGNSAPDKSGLPSDRFSAERTGGSVSTLTIQRTQQEDSAVYLCASSRTSGNTGELFFGEGSRLTVL.

Only one count was recorded for this clone. The V call is TRBV5-1, the J call TRBJ1-1, with a weak D call TRBD1 (5 bases). Trimming cost V 0 bases and J 5 bases, with 14 bases left between them. CDR3 length: 15 amino acids. Germline V gene lookup returns CDR1 SGHRS and CDR2 YFSETQ. CDR3: CASSLAAQGVTEAFF. The CDR3 nucleotides are TGCGCCAGCAGCTTGGCCGCCCAGGGCGTTACTGAAGCTTTCTTT.

The chain uses TRBV19 and TRBJ2-2, with TRBD2 as a possible D gene (6 bases). Germline assignment: CDR1 LNHDA and CDR2 SQIVND (reference sequence). The CDR3 has 16 residues. V was pared by 2 bases and J by 8 bases, with 18 bases between. The CDR3 region has the DNA TGTGCCAGTAGTATAATAGGCGGGACCCAACTAGGGGAGCTGTTTTTT. It encodes CASSIIGGTQLGELFF.

The chain couples TRBV3-1 (or the pseudogene TRBV3-2) to TRBJ2-7; 9 bases line up with TRBD2. Trimming removed 2 bases from V and 2 bases from J; junction bases left unmatched: 4. The CDR3 length is 15 residues. Germline lookup yields CDR1 LGHDT and CDR2 YNNKEL (reference sequence). CDR3 DNA sequence: TGTGCCAGCAGCCAATCTCTAGCGGGGACCTACGAGCAGTACTTC. Protein: CASSQSLAGTYEQYF.

This sequence joins TRBV28 and TRBJ2-7, with D possibly TRBD2 on 5 matching bases. This CDR3 has 11 residues. The germline V gene encodes CDR1 MDHEN and CDR2 SYDVKM. V dropped 8 bases and J dropped 6 bases, with 11 bases sitting between them. CDR3 in amino acids: CASAGLREQYF. The CDR3 DNA reads as TGTGCCAGCGCTGGACTCCGCGAGCAGTACTTC.

V and J are TRBV10-3 and TRBJ1-3; D remains unclear. This CDR3 contains 14 residues. Trimming took off 0 bases at V and 3 bases at J, with 6 bases between the two ends. Germline V gene data show CDR1 as ENHRY and CDR2 as SYGVKD. CDR3 in DNA: TGTGCCATCAGTGAGTCGAGGTATGGAAACACCATATATTTT. Amino acids: CAISESRYGNTIYF.

This sequence joins TRBV7-2 and TRBJ2-2; TRBD1 agrees at 8 bases. There are 15 residues in the CDR3. With V trimmed by 3 bases and J by 5 bases, 5 bases remained unmatched. CDR1 is SGHTA, CDR2 FQGNSA, per germline. The CDR3 here is CASSLDRAGTGELFF. The CDR3 DNA sequence: TGTGCCAGCAGCTTGGACAGGGCGGGAACCGGGGAGCTGTTTTTT.

V and J are TRBV18 and TRBJ2-3; 9 bases align to TRBD1. The J segment lost 1 base and the V segment lost 3 bases, leaving 2 bases of the junction unmatched. The V gene's germline CDR1 is KGHSH and CDR2 LQKENI. This CDR3 has 15 amino acids. CDR3 DNA sequence: TGTGCCAGCTCACCGTGGACAGGGGGCACAGATACGCAGTATTTT. This sequence encodes CASSPWTGGTDTQYF. Combining the CDR3 with reference TRBV18 and TRBJ2-3 gives the whole variable domain NAGVMQNPRHLVRRRGQEARLRCSPMKGHSHVYWYRQLPEEGLKFMVYLQKENIIDESGMPKERFSAEFPKEGPSILRIQQVVRGDSAAYFCASSPWTGGTDTQYFGPGTRLTVL.

This clone was seen a handful of times. The chain employs TRBV27 and TRBJ2-7, with 7 nucleotides matching TRBD2. This CDR3 region has 15 residues. The V gene end was trimmed by 7 bases and the J gene end by 3 bases; junction bases not matched to a gene: 12. Germline assignment: CDR1 MNHEY and CDR2 SMNVEV (reference sequence). The CDR3 protein is CASMGTTKQHYEQYF. The DNA for the CDR3 is TGTGCCAGCATGGGGACTACGAAGCAGCACTACGAGCAGTACTTC.

This chain connects TRBV6-5 to TRBJ2-3; maybe TRBD2 (5 bases). Trimming took 7 bases from V and 5 from J, leaving 16 bases between them. CDR3 length: 14 amino acids. Germline assignment: CDR1 MNHEY and CDR2 SVGAGI. The CDR3 DNA is TGTGCCAGCACCCTGACTACCCCGGGAGATACGCAGTATTTT. Translated, it gives CASTLTTPGDTQYF.

This clone was observed a few times. V gene TRBV5-4 combines with J gene TRBJ2-1, with 9 nucleotides matching TRBD2. Germline-derived CDR1 and CDR2 are SGHNT and YYREEE (reference sequence). V shed 4 bases and J 3 bases; nucleotides not matched to a gene: 5. The CDR3 is 15 residues long. The CDR3 DNA reads as TGTGCCAGCAGCCCGCTAGCGGGAAGCTACAATGAGCAGTTCTTC. Translation gives CASSPLAGSYNEQFF.

The V call is TRBV24-1, the J call TRBJ2-3, with 7 bases fitting TRBD2. With V trimmed by 7 bases and J by 8 bases, 11 bases remained unmatched. CDR1 KGHDR and CDR2 SFDVKD come from the germline V gene. CDR3 length equals 14 residues. As DNA, the CDR3 is TGTGCCACCAGATACAGCGGGGACCTGGGTACGCAGTATTTT. It translates to CATRYSGDLGTQYF.

This sequence joins TRBV20-1 and TRBJ2-1; D remains ambiguous. The CDR3 runs 14 residues. Trimming took 3 bases from V and 0 from J, leaving 9 bases between them. Per germline, CDR1 DFQATT and CDR2 SNEGSKA (reference sequence). In DNA, the CDR3 is TGCAGTGCTAGTGTGTACAGCTCCTACAATGAGCAGTTCTTC. It codes for CSASVYSSYNEQFF.

This clone was recorded once. The genes are TRBV18 and TRBJ2-7, with TRBD1 matching 8 bases. V lost 5 bases and J lost 4; bases outside the gene matches: 10. CDR1 KGHSH and CDR2 LQKENI come from the germline V gene. The CDR3 totals 15 residues. As DNA, the CDR3 is TGTGCCAGCTCATCCCAAGGGACAGGAGGTTACGAGCAGTACTTC. Its translation: CASSSQGTGGYEQYF.

For this clone: An end of the junction does not agree with germline; a read error may underlie this. J is TRBJ1-1 and V is TRBV4-3, with 9 bases aligning to TRBD1. CDR1 and CDR2 from the germline V gene are LGHNA and YSLEER. The CDR3 covers 15 residues. CDR3 region: CPSRRQGGMNTEAFF. The DNA of the CDR3 is TGCCCCAGCAGACGACAGGGGGGGATGAACACTGAAGCTTTCTTT.

The rearrangement uses TRBV6-5 and TRBJ2-1; 7 bases are shared with TRBD2. V shed 8 bases, J shed 0 bases, and the junction held 4 bases outside the gene matches. Germline loops: CDR1 MNHEY, CDR2 SVGAGI. The CDR3 length is 14 residues. CDR3 residues: CASLGGSSYNEQFF. CDR3 coding DNA: TGTGCCAGCCTGGGGGGGAGCTCCTACAATGAGCAGTTCTTC.

This clone was detected a few times. The chain couples TRBV4-2 to TRBJ2-7; 12 nucleotides align to TRBD2. The CDR3 has 15 amino acids. With 3 bases clipped from V and 3 bases from J, the junction kept 3 bases outside the gene matches. Germline-derived CDR1 and CDR2 are LGHNA and YNFKEQ. Here the CDR3 DNA reads TGTGCCAGCAGCCAGACTAGCGGGGGTTACTACGAGCAGTACTTC. It is translated as CASSQTSGGYYEQYF.

This chain links TRBV20-1 with TRBJ2-7; 9 nucleotides align to TRBD1. Trimming cost V 3 bases and J 2 bases; bases outside gene matches: 8. The CDR3 runs 15 residues. Germline assignment: CDR1 DFQATT and CDR2 SNEGSKA (reference sequence). The CDR3 loop reads CSASRPGTGPYEQYF. CDR3 DNA sequence: TGCAGTGCTAGTCGACCCGGGACAGGGCCCTACGAGCAGTACTTC.

In DNA form, the CDR3 reads TGTGCCAGTCGACAGACACCCTATGGCTACACCTTC. Its protein is CASRQTPYGYTF. V and J are TRBV25-1 and TRBJ1-2, with D tentatively TRBD1 (5 bases). CDR1 and CDR2 from the germline V gene are MGHDK and SYGVNS. V was pared by 9 bases and J by 4 bases, with 12 bases between. The CDR3 runs 12 residues.

This clone was counted a single time. The CDR3 DNA sequence: TGTGCCAGCAGCTTATTTACAGGGGGCCTGCAAGAGACCCAGTACTTC. Protein product: CASSLFTGGLQETQYF. J is TRBJ2-5 and V is TRBV11-1; 9 nucleotides align to TRBD1. This CDR3 has 16 amino acids. Germline V gives CDR1 SGHAT, CDR2 FQDESV (reference sequence). With V trimmed by 2 bases and J by 2 bases, 6 bases remained unmatched.

The chain employs TRBV7-2 and TRBJ2-4; 13 bases match TRBD2. V shed 5 bases, J shed 0 bases, and the junction held 7 bases outside the gene matches. Looked up from germline, CDR1 is SGHTA and CDR2 is FQGNSA. The CDR3 consists of 18 residues. CDR3 residues: CASSIGTSGALAKNIQYF. The CDR3 DNA follows: TGTGCCAGCAGCATAGGGACTAGCGGGGCTCTAGCCAAAAACATTCAGTACTTC.

The chain links TRBV30 to TRBJ2-7; 8 positions match TRBD2. V shed 3 bases, J shed 3 bases, and the junction held 13 bases outside the gene matches. This CDR3 is built from 16 residues. Germline lookup yields CDR1 GTSNPN and CDR2 SVGIG (reference sequence). CDR3 bases: TGTGCCTGGAGACCAATTCGGGGGGGAAGGGGCTACGAGCAGTACTTC. Translated, it gives CAWRPIRGGRGYEQYF.

J is TRBJ2-3 and V is TRBV5-6, with 10 bases identical to TRBD2. V lost 2 bases, J lost 2 bases, and 5 bases stayed unmatched. The CDR3 extends over 16 amino acids. Germline assignment: CDR1 SGHDT and CDR2 YYEEEE. CDR3: CASSFQLAGSTDTQYF. DNA of the CDR3: TGTGCCAGCAGCTTCCAACTAGCGGGGTCCACAGATACGCAGTATTTT.

The CDR3 region is CASSSLRVQEQYF. CDR3 coding DNA: TGTGCCAGCAGTAGTCTCCGAGTCCAAGAGCAGTACTTC. The chain uses TRBV27 and TRBJ2-7, with D uncertain. Germline V gene lookup returns CDR1 MNHEY and CDR2 SMNVEV (reference sequence). V was cut by 5 bases and J by 7 bases, with 15 bases left in between. CDR3 length equals 13 residues.

The chain is built from TRBV19 and TRBJ2-1; 9 bases are a match to TRBD1. CDR3 length equals 16 residues. V dropped 3 bases and J dropped 0; count of bases not matched to a gene: 3. Looked up from germline, CDR1 is LNHDA and CDR2 is SQIVND (reference sequence). The CDR3 nucleotides are TGTGCCAGTAGTATGGCGACAGGGGGCTCCTACAATGAGCAGTTCTTC. Residues: CASSMATGGSYNEQFF.